Listed here are 16 T cell receptor beta chains from one sample, sequenced in a study of regulatory T cells in long-lasting Graves disease (dated by TCRdb to the early 2020s). According to the study, the label for this sample's time point signals: newly diagnosed GD, antithyroid drugs for less than 3 months. For both TCR sequencing and RNA sequencing, RNA was extracted from PBMCs using TRIzol. The receptor library was made with multiplex PCR. Reads for this sample came from an Illumina HiSeq 4000. To build TCR beta libraries, CDR3 regions were amplified by Arm-PCR using iRepertoire HTBI primers. TCRdb trimmed the raw reads at Q25, called clones with MiXCR and kept productive beta chains. Identical CDR3 proteins give one entry, which carries the most common genes and DNA. This sample has roughly 510,000 distinct CDR3 sequences in its table, and around 16% of those were observed once. Approximately 12% of the sample is taken by the ten largest.

These data were also reused for a study on T cells in Graves' hyperthyroidism and ophthalmopathy.

The specimen was peripheral blood mononuclear cells (PBMCs), collected at new diagnosis, from a patient treated with antithyroid drugs. The source of these receptors is a man aged 18 to 35 with Graves disease. Donor details come from another sample of the same person, matched by shared clones.

There are many counts of this clonotype. This chain links TRBV12-3 or TRBV12-4 with TRBJ1-4, with TRBD1 identical over 10 bases. This CDR3 contains 14 residues. Trimming at V came to 6 bases and at J to 5 bases, leaving 3 bases not matched to a gene. The CDR3 DNA is TGTGCCAGCAGCCCGGGACAGGGGAATGAAAAACTGTTTTTT. This gives the protein CASSPGQGNEKLFF.

This clonotype was detected ten times or more. The chain joins TRBV6-1 to TRBJ1-2; 8 nucleotides agree with TRBD1. With 8 bases clipped from V and 6 bases from J, the junction kept 11 bases outside the gene matches. The V gene's germline CDR1 is MNHNS and CDR2 SASEGT. The CDR3 has 14 amino acids. The DNA for the CDR3 is TGTGCCAGCCCCGGACAGGGAGGAAGGAATGGCTACACCTTC. Amino acid sequence: CASPGQGGRNGYTF.

This clonotype was counted at least ten times. The chain joins TRBV7-9 to TRBJ2-5; TRBD2 matches 8 bases. The V and J ends lost 5 bases and 5 bases, in that order; junction bases with no gene match: 7. This CDR3 region has 14 residues. Looked up from germline, CDR1 is SEHNR and CDR2 is FQNEAQ (reference sequence). The CDR3 DNA is TGTGCCAGCAGCGCCACCGGGAGGGGTGAGACCCAGTACTTC. Amino acid sequence: CASSATGRGETQYF.

The rearrangement links TRBV4-1 to TRBJ2-6; D gene ambiguous. This CDR3 contains 18 residues. In germline, CDR1 is MGHRA, CDR2 YSYEKL. The V end lost 4 bases, the J end lost 0 bases, and 16 bases lay between the germline ends. The CDR3, as DNA: TGCGCCAGCAGCCTATCACCCCAAATAAACTCTGGGGCCAACGTCCTGACTTTC. Encoded protein: CASSLSPQINSGANVLTF.

The sample holds a few counts of this clonotype. A much larger clone sits a single nucleotide away, making a read error possible. This chain joins TRBV12-3 or TRBV12-4 and TRBJ2-1; D gene unclear. This CDR3 is built from 11 residues. The V gene lost 4 bases and the J gene lost 12 bases, with 10 bases spanning the gap. The CDR3 nucleotides are TGTGCCAGCAGTTCGAGTGTACGGCAGTTCTTC. This sequence encodes CASSSSVRQFF.

This clonotype was detected ten times or more. The chain employs TRBV12-3 or TRBV12-4 and TRBJ2-7; a possible D gene is TRBD2 (6 bases). Trimming pared 7 bases from V and 6 bases from J, leaving 13 bases between. This CDR3 has 12 amino acids. The CDR3 region has the DNA TGTGCCAGCAAGGAGGGTGAGGGCGAGCAGTACTTC. Translation: CASKEGEGEQYF.

This clonotype was seen ten or more times. V gene TRBV20-1 combines with J gene TRBJ2-5, with D perhaps assigned TRBD1 or TRBD2 (6 bases each). CDR3 length: 16 amino acids. V lost 2 bases, J lost 1 base, and 17 bases lay in between. Germline assignment: CDR1 DFQATT and CDR2 SNEGSKA (reference sequence). CDR3 loop: CSARTPRGRSQETQYF. The CDR3 region has the DNA TGCAGTGCTAGAACCCCACGGGGGCGCTCCCAAGAGACCCAGTACTTC.

This clonotype occurred many times. The chain is built from TRBV12-3 or TRBV12-4 and TRBJ2-1; TRBD1 or TRBD2 may be the D gene (5 bases each). This CDR3 has 12 residues. V lost 6 bases to trimming and J lost 4 bases, with 7 bases between them. CDR3 sequence (DNA): TGTGCCAGCAGGGGACCGTACAATGAGCAGTTCTTC. It encodes CASRGPYNEQFF.

Only a few counts were recorded for this clonotype. At one boundary the junction diverges from the germline segment, which might be a read error. The V call is TRBV20-1, the J call TRBJ2-4; no firm D call. Germline V gives CDR1 DFQATT, CDR2 SNEGSKA (reference sequence). The CDR3 length is 16 residues. CDR3 sequence reads: CSARDTNQISKNIQYF. The DNA for the CDR3 is TGCAGTGCTAGAGACACCAACCAAATTTCCAAGAACATTCAGTACTTC.

This clonotype was detected a few times. The chain joins TRBV29-1 to TRBJ2-2; no definite D call. Trimming left V 4 bases short and J 4 bases short, with 4 bases between. This CDR3 comprises 11 residues. CDR1 is SQVTM, CDR2 ANQGSEA, per germline. CDR3: CSVGFTGELFF. In nucleotides, the CDR3 is TGCAGCGTTGGTTTCACCGGGGAGCTGTTTTTT.

This clonotype showed up many times. This chain joins TRBV12-3 or TRBV12-4 and TRBJ2-5; the match to TRBD1 covers 7 bases. The CDR3 spans 14 residues. The ends lost 6 bases at V and 5 bases at J; junction bases unmatched: 9. The CDR3 nucleotides are TGTGCCAGCAGCCTGGGACAGTCGGTGGAGACCCAGTACTTC. Translated, it gives CASSLGQSVETQYF.

Regarding this clonotype: No conserved phenylalanine or tryptophan is present at the end of the CDR3, so a read error is the likely explanation. This rearrangement joins TRBV12-3 or TRBV12-4 to TRBJ2-1; D not resolved. Trimming shortened V by 5 bases and J by 5 bases, and 16 bases separated the two germline ends. This CDR3 is 15 amino acids long. The CDR3 region is CASSPSLQPDNEQFL. In DNA, the CDR3 is TGTGCCAGCAGTCCCTCCCTCCAACCCGACAATGAGCAGTTCCTC.

This clonotype came up many times. V is TRBV9 and J is TRBJ2-5; D not certain. Germline CDR1 and CDR2: SGDLS and YYNGEE. V was pared by 0 bases and J by 1 base, with 13 bases between. The CDR3 covers 16 residues. The CDR3 is CASSVGVTDPQETQYF. CDR3 nucleotide sequence: TGTGCCAGCAGCGTAGGCGTTACGGATCCCCAAGAGACCCAGTACTTC.

This chain links TRBV19 with TRBJ1-1; 7 nucleotides align to TRBD1. The germline CDR1 and CDR2 sequences are LNHDA and SQIVND (reference sequence). This CDR3 is built from 14 residues. J was trimmed by 4 bases and V by 9 bases; bases with no gene match: 11. CDR3 in amino acids: CASRITGEGTEAFF. The CDR3 DNA reads TGTGCCAGCAGGATCACAGGGGAGGGCACTGAAGCTTTCTTT.

The V call is TRBV14, the J call TRBJ2-2; 9 nucleotides line up with TRBD2. The J segment lost 6 bases and the V segment lost 1 base, leaving 3 bases of the junction unmatched. There are 15 residues in the CDR3. CDR1 and CDR2 from the germline V gene are SGHDN and FVKESK. CDR3 residues: CASSQGTSASGELFF. Written as DNA, the CDR3 is TGTGCCAGCAGCCAAGGGACTAGCGCTTCCGGGGAGCTGTTTTTT.

This clonotype showed up many times. The rearrangement joins TRBV7-2 to TRBJ2-1; 7 bases fit TRBD1. The J segment lost 5 bases and the V segment lost 5 bases, leaving 12 bases of the junction unmatched. The CDR3 extends over 16 amino acids. The germline V gene has CDR1 SGHTA and CDR2 FQGNSA. The CDR3 protein is CASSPDNRGTHNEQFF. For the CDR3, the DNA is TGTGCCAGCAGCCCCGATAACAGGGGCACCCACAATGAGCAGTTCTTC.